This T cell receptor (beta chain) was identified during a study of identical twins. CDR1 and CDR2 from the germline V gene are MNHNY and SVGAGI (reference sequence). V lost 4 bases and J 0 bases, leaving 4 bases between the germline ends. The CDR3 length is 13 residues. TCRdb ran MiXCR on the 5' RACE reads and lists one entry per CDR3 protein. This table holds 1.5 million to 2 million distinct CDR3 sequences, about 30% found once. This chain links TRBV6-6 with TRBJ1-3; D remains unclear. The clonotype comes from a newborn girl in good health. The sample was cord blood. CDR3 amino acids: CASSSYSGNTIYF. CDR3 DNA: TGTGCCAGCAGTTCTTACTCTGGAAACACCATATATTTT.